This T cell receptor beta chain was retrieved from a study of shared clonotypes between healthy human individuals. General study findings and limits: A small donor pool kept down the genetic and exposure-history diversity that was represented.

In regard to this clone: Antigen unknown.

This CDR3 contains 14 residues. From germline, CDR1 is MGHRA and CDR2 YSYEKL. V lost 0 bases and J lost 3, with 6 bases in between. Assay used: immunoSEQ multiplex PCR; TCRdb lists only in-frame clones, some missing. This sample yields about 680,000 clones, of which around 73% are seen a single time; 1.5% to 2% belongs to the top ten. This TCR was recovered from a woman in her twenties or thirties in good health. V usage is TRBV4-1 and J usage is TRBJ1-5; D is undetermined. The sequenced material came from memory CD4+ T cells sorted from blood. Subset given: CD45RA-negative fraction. The CDR3 loop is CASSQETLNQPQHF. CDR3 DNA sequence: TGCGCCAGCAGCCAAGAGACCCTCAATCAGCCCCAGCATTTT.